A single sample gave rise to the 9 T cell receptor beta chains below, sequenced in a study of CD8+CD57+ T cells in acquired aplastic anemia. CD8+CD57+ cell expansion had been shown by flow cytometry in patients chosen for sequencing. Profiling that covered TCR beta VDJ and CDR3 relied on genomic DNA as its template. TCRdb recomputed calls from the reads with MiXCR, one row per CDR3 protein. The top ten hold 20% of the sample, which has 210,000 or so distinct CDR3 sequences, about half seen once. Sequencing input: sorted CD4+, CD8+, or CD8+CD57+ T cells (not recorded which) from PBMCs. The receptors shown here come from a human donor with aplastic anemia.

In this sample, this clonotype turned up many times. V usage is TRBV5-6 and J usage is TRBJ1-1, with D tentatively TRBD1 (6 bases). Germline V gives CDR1 SGHDT, CDR2 YYEEEE. There are 14 residues in the CDR3. Trimming took 4 bases from V and 6 from J, leaving 16 bases between them. CDR3 loop: CASSPYSYRAEAFF. DNA for the CDR3: TGTGCCAGCAGCCCATATTCTTACAGGGCTGAAGCTTTCTTT.

Turning to this clonotype: A much larger clone differs from this one at a single base, so this may be a read error. This sequence joins TRBV7-9 and TRBJ2-3; D might be TRBD1 (5 bases). In germline, CDR1 is SEHNR, CDR2 FQNEAQ (reference sequence). The CDR3 spans 14 residues. The CDR3 spells CASGFFDSTDTQYF. Written as DNA, the CDR3 is TGTGCCAGCGGCTTCTTTGACAGTACAGATACGCAGTATTTT.

This clonotype qualifies as medium-sized. The rearrangement joins TRBV20-1 to TRBJ1-1; 9 positions match TRBD1. Germline CDR1 and CDR2: DFQATT and SNEGSKA (reference sequence). This CDR3 has 12 residues. The CDR3 sequence: CSPEQGATEAFF. DNA of the CDR3: TGCAGCCCTGAACAGGGGGCCACTGAAGCTTTCTTT.

This clonotype was counted between two and nine times. At one end the junction does not follow the germline gene, possibly because of a read error. The chain has TRBV7-2 and TRBJ2-2; 14 nucleotides match TRBD2. The germline V gene has CDR1 SGHTA and CDR2 FQGNSA. This CDR3 has 17 amino acids. The CDR3 protein is CVSSPKPGLAGAGELFF. The CDR3 DNA reads as TGTGTCAGCAGCCCCAAACCGGGACTAGCGGGGGCCGGGGAGCTGTTTTTT. The full variable domain, in which reference TRBV7-2 and TRBJ2-2 provide the parts outside the CDR3, is GAGVSQSPSNKVTEKGKDVELRCDPISGHTALYWYRQSLGQGLEFLIYFQGNSAPDKSGLPSDRFSAERTGGSVSTLTIQRTQQEDSAVYLCVSSPKPGLAGAGELFFGEGSRLTVL.

A word on this clonotype: This could be a read error, since a much larger clone is one nucleotide away. The CDR3 carries no conserved terminal phenylalanine or tryptophan, so it likely arises from a read error. This rearrangement joins TRBV2 to TRBJ1-4, with no clear D. V was clipped by 6 bases and J by 1 base, with 9 bases between them. Germline lookup yields CDR1 SNHLY and CDR2 FYNNEI. The CDR3 spans 14 residues. The CDR3 reads CASRDRGTNEKLFL. DNA of the CDR3: TGTGCCAGCAGAGATCGGGGAACTAATGAAAAACTGTTTCTT.

This clonotype was found once. The rearrangement joins TRBV7-9 to TRBJ2-1; possibly TRBD2 for D (7 bases). Germline CDR1 SEHNR, CDR2 FQNEAQ (reference sequence). The germline V and J ends were trimmed by 1 base and 6 bases, with 25 bases remaining between them. CDR3 length: 19 amino acids. The CDR3 bases are TGTGCCAGCAGCTTAGTCGGTCCTTCGGCGGGCGGGGGCCTCAATGAGCAGTTCTTC. Residues: CASSLVGPSAGGGLNEQFF.

The chain has TRBV20-1 and TRBJ2-3, with TRBD2 matching 10 bases. The J segment lost 11 bases and the V segment lost 3 bases, leaving 20 bases of the junction unmatched. The CDR3 loop spans 17 amino acids. CDR1 and CDR2 (germline): DFQATT, SNEGSKA (reference sequence). In DNA, the CDR3 is TGCAGTGCTAGGTCGCTAGCGGGGGCTCAGACAAACAATGAGCAGTATTTT. Amino acids: CSARSLAGAQTNNEQYF.

In its sample, this clonotype was seen many times. This rearrangement joins TRBV6-1 to TRBJ2-6; no clear D. Trimming shortened V by 1 base and J by 4 bases, and 8 bases separated the two germline ends. This CDR3 spans 15 amino acids. CDR1 is MNHNS, CDR2 SASEGT, per germline. CDR3 residues: CASSEGFSGANVLTF. CDR3 nucleotide sequence: TGTGCCAGCAGTGAAGGGTTTTCCGGGGCCAACGTCCTGACTTTC.

The chain links TRBV15 to TRBJ2-7; 9 bases match TRBD1. This CDR3 is built from 14 residues. With V trimmed by 3 bases and J by 1 base, 1 base remained unmatched. Germline V gives CDR1 LNHNV, CDR2 YYDKDF (reference sequence). Here the CDR3 DNA reads TGTGCCACCAGCAGGACAGGGGGGTCCTACGAGCAGTACTTC. Its protein is CATSRTGGSYEQYF.